The source of this T cell receptor (beta chain) is a study of cytomegalovirus exposure and HLA in healthy donors. Overall study: From donors who were HLA-typed, an early data release held 75 million to 85 million unique TCRs. Study conclusions and caveats: The classifier, whose performance was assessed in both the original and validation cohorts, reportedly diagnosed cytomegalovirus status with high specificity and sensitivity. Rarity marked most TCR sequences, yet some public TCRs occurred in many donors.

This PCR relied on a set of 60 Vbeta primers and 13 Jbeta primers. The table came from immunoSEQ multiplex PCR; TCRdb's copy has only in-frame clones and leaves some out. The data show more than 150,000 clones, around three quarters seen once. V trimming: 6 bases; J trimming: 11 bases; junction bases outside the gene matches: 14. CDR1 and CDR2 (germline): MDHEN, SYDVKM. The CDR3 spans 14 residues. Details on this clone: The antigen is not known.

The chain recombines TRBV28 with TRBJ2-3, with 7 bases matching TRBD1. The sequenced sample was PBMCs. The receptor comes from a woman in her thirties in good health and CMV-seropositive. The CDR3 bases are TGTGCCAGCAGCAACCAGCCCGCCCGGGACAGGCAGTATTTT. Translated, it gives CASSNQPARDRQYF.